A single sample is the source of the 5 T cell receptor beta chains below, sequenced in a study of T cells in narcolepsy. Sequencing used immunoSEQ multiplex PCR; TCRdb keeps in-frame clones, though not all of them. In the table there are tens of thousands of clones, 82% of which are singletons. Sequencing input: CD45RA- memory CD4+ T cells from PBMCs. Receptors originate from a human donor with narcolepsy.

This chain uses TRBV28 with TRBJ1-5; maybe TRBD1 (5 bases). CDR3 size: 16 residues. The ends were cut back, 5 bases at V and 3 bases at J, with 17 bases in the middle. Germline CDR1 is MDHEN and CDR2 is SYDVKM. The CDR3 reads CASSIGGLMINQPQHF. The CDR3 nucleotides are TGTGCCAGCAGTATCGGGGGTTTGATGATCAATCAGCCCCAGCATTTT.

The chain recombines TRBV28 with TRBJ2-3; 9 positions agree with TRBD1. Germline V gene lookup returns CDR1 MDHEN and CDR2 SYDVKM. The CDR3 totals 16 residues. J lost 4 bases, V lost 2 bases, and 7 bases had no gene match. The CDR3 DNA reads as TGTGCCAGCAGTTTACTTGCGGGGACAGGGCCAGATACGCAGTATTTT. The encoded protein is CASSLLAGTGPDTQYF.

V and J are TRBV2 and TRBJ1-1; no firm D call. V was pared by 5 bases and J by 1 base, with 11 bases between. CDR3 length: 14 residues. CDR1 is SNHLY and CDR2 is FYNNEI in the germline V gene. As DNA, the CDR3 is TGTGCCAGCAGTTTGTACGTCCCGAACACTGAAGCTTTCTTT. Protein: CASSLYVPNTEAFF.

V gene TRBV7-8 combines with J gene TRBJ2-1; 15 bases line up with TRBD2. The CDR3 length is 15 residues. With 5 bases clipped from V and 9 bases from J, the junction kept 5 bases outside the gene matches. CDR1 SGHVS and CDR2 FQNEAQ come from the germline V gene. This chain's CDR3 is CASSPRTSGGVEQFF. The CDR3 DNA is TGTGCCAGCAGCCCGCGGACTAGCGGGGGGGTTGAGCAGTTCTTC.

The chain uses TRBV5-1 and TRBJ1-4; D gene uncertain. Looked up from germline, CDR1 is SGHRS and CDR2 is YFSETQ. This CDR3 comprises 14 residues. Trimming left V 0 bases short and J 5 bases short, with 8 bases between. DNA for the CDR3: TGCGCCAGCAGCTTGGCCCCAAAGAATGAAAAACTGTTTTTT. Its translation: CASSLAPKNEKLFF. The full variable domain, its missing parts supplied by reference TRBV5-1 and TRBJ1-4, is KAGVTQTPRYLIKTRGQQVTLSCSPISGHRSVSWYQQTPGQGLQFLFEYFSETQRNKGNFPGRFSGRQFSNSRSEMNVSTLELGDSALYLCASSLAPKNEKLFFGSGTQLSVL.